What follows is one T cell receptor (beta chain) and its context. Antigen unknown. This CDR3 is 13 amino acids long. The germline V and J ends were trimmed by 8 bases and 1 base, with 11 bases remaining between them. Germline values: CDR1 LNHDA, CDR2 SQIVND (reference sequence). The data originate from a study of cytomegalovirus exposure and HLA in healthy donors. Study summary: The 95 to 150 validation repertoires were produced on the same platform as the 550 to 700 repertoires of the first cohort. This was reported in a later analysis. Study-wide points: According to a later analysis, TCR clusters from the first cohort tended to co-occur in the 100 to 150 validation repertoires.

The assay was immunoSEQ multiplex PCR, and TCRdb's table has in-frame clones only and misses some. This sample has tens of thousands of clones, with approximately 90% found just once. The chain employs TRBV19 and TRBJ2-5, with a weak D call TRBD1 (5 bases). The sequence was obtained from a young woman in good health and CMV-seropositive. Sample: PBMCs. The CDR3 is CASGAQGQETQYF. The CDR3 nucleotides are TGTGCCAGTGGGGCCCAGGGCCAAGAGACCCAGTACTTC.